Below, 9 T cell receptor beta chains from the same sample are listed, as sequenced in a study of blood T cell repertoires in COVID-19. Clones were sequenced by immunoSEQ multiplex PCR, and TCRdb holds only the in-frame ones, with some missing. The table shows roughly 180,000 clones, with approximately 89% occurring only once. Sequenced input: peripheral blood. Receptor source: a woman aged 60-75 years with acute or convalescent COVID-19.

The rearrangement uses TRBV6-5 and TRBJ2-7; no reliable D call. This CDR3 is 15 amino acids long. V was shortened by 6 bases and J by 3 bases, with 18 bases between the two germline ends. Germline CDR1 reads MNHEY; CDR2 reads SVGAGI. The CDR3 sequence is CASRGDFPTDYEQYF. The CDR3 bases are TGTGCCAGCAGAGGAGACTTTCCGACGGACTACGAGCAGTACTTC.

The chain joins TRBV29-1 to TRBJ2-5, with 8 nucleotides matching TRBD2. The J segment lost 5 bases and the V segment lost 6 bases, leaving 11 bases of the junction unmatched. The CDR3 contains 14 residues. CDR1 is SQVTM, CDR2 ANQGSEA, per germline. This CDR3 is CSVVPGGGGETQYF. CDR3 bases: TGCAGCGTGGTTCCCGGGGGGGGCGGGGAGACCCAGTACTTC.

This sequence joins TRBV24-1 and TRBJ2-2, with D perhaps TRBD2 (6 bases). This CDR3 is 13 amino acids long. Trimming removed 9 bases from V and 7 bases from J, with 14 bases in between. Per the germline V gene, CDR1 is KGHDR and CDR2 is SFDVKD. The CDR3 region has the DNA TGTGCCACCCAAGACCGGGGGAACGGGGAGCTGTTTTTT. Protein sequence: CATQDRGNGELFF.

The J gene is TRBJ2-1, the V gene TRBV7-9, with 12 positions matching TRBD2. The germline V gene has CDR1 SEHNR and CDR2 FQNEAQ (reference sequence). This CDR3 region has 14 residues. The trim removed 4 bases at V and 8 bases at J, leaving 3 bases unmatched. CDR3 residues: CASSSRLAGDEQFF. CDR3 bases: TGTGCCAGCAGCTCCCGACTAGCGGGAGATGAGCAGTTCTTC.

This chain connects TRBV15 to TRBJ2-6, with D possibly being TRBD1 (6 bases). The germline gives CDR1 LNHNV, CDR2 YYDKDF (reference sequence). The CDR3 spans 17 residues. Trimming removed 6 bases at V and 0 bases at J, with 15 bases between. CDR3 nucleotide sequence: TGTGCCACCAGAACCGGGACACGAAGCTCTGGGGCCAACGTCCTGACTTTC. This encodes CATRTGTRSSGANVLTF.

The chain uses TRBV19 and TRBJ2-4; TRBD2 is a possible D gene (7 bases). V lost 3 bases to trimming and J lost 6 bases, with 12 bases between them. Germline V CDR1 and CDR2: LNHDA, SQIVND (reference sequence). The CDR3 runs 14 residues. CDR3 in DNA: TGTGCCAGTAGTATCGGGGGGCGCTTAAACATTCAGTACTTC. Amino acid sequence: CASSIGGRLNIQYF.

This clone was picked up a small number of times. The chain carries TRBV28 and TRBJ2-1; 9 bases are a match to TRBD1. The CDR3 has 16 amino acids. Germline values: CDR1 MDHEN, CDR2 SYDVKM. V lost 6 bases to trimming and J lost 8 bases; unmatched junction nucleotides: 14. The CDR3 here is CASSSNRDRVGYEQFF. CDR3 coding DNA: TGTGCCAGCAGCTCTAACCGGGACAGGGTGGGATATGAGCAGTTCTTC.

This clone appeared a single time. V usage is TRBV7-3 and J usage is TRBJ1-1; TRBD1 matches 7 bases. Germline CDR1 reads SGHTA; CDR2 reads FQGTGA. V trimming: 4 bases; J trimming: 4 bases; junction bases outside the gene matches: 6. CDR3 length: 14 amino acids. The CDR3: CASSSQGGGTEAFF. In DNA form, the CDR3 reads TGTGCCAGCAGCTCGCAGGGGGGAGGCACTGAAGCTTTCTTT.

The V and J genes are TRBV7-9 and TRBJ2-1; D is unresolved. Germline loops: CDR1 SEHNR, CDR2 FQNEAQ (reference sequence). The V end was cut by 2 bases, the J end by 3 bases, with 14 bases between. The CDR3 contains 16 residues. The DNA for the CDR3 is TGTGCCAGCAGCTTACTGAGGTCTAGTGACTACAATGAGCAGTTCTTC. As protein: CASSLLRSSDYNEQFF.